The 23 T cell receptor beta chains listed next were all sequenced from one sample in a study of cytomegalovirus exposure and HLA in healthy donors. The method was immunoSEQ multiplex PCR; TCRdb's version includes in-frame clones alone and lacks a portion of them. Counted here are fewer than 100,000 clones, roughly 95% occurring once; the ten biggest clones make up approximately 3.4%. The sample taken for sequencing was PBMCs. These receptors came from a woman under 30 in good health and CMV-seropositive.

This chain connects TRBV7-6 to TRBJ2-3; a weak D match, TRBD2 (5 bases). Germline-derived CDR1 and CDR2 are SGHVS and FNYEAQ. V was pared by 2 bases and J by 3 bases, with 12 bases between. The CDR3 extends over 15 amino acids. CDR3 sequence: CASSLSGGVTDTQYF. In DNA form, the CDR3 reads TGTGCCAGCAGCTTATCCGGAGGCGTGACAGATACGCAGTATTTT.

The chain links TRBV6-1 to TRBJ1-4; possibly TRBD1 for D (5 bases). The CDR3 is 15 amino acids. V dropped 5 bases and J dropped 4 bases, with 14 bases sitting between them. Germline V lookup: CDR1 MNHNS, CDR2 SASEGT. For the CDR3, the DNA is TGTGCCAGCAGTCCCCCCGGGGGACTTAATGAAAAACTGTTTTTT. Its translation: CASSPPGGLNEKLFF.

CDR3 region: CASSLMSSNTEAFF. The CDR3 nucleotides are TGTGCCAGCAGCTTAATGAGTTCGAACACTGAAGCTTTCTTT. The rearrangement joins TRBV7-2 to TRBJ1-1; D not resolved. From germline, CDR1 is SGHTA and CDR2 FQGNSA. The ends were cut back, 2 bases at V and 1 base at J, with 8 bases in the middle. The CDR3 length is 14 residues.

The V gene is TRBV5-1, the J gene TRBJ2-1; tentatively, D is TRBD2 (6 bases). Per the germline V gene, CDR1 is SGHRS and CDR2 is YFSETQ. V lost 1 base and J 6 bases, leaving 11 bases between the germline ends. The CDR3 is 14 amino acids. CDR3 nucleotide sequence: TGCGCCAGCAGCTTGTCGGGGGTAGCCAATGAGCAGTTCTTC. It codes for CASSLSGVANEQFF.

CDR3 amino acids: CASSSGTGVYGYTF. The CDR3 nucleotides read TGTGCCAGCAGCTCCGGGACAGGGGTCTATGGCTACACCTTC. The rearrangement links TRBV28 to TRBJ1-2; 10 bases are shared with TRBD1. The CDR3 loop spans 14 amino acids. V was clipped by 6 bases and J by 4 bases; unmatched bases: 5. Germline-derived CDR1 and CDR2 are MDHEN and SYDVKM.

This sequence joins TRBV4-3 and TRBJ1-4; D gene ambiguous. This CDR3 contains 15 residues. V lost 3 bases and J lost 4, with 12 bases in between. From germline, CDR1 is LGHNA and CDR2 YSLEER. CDR3 residues: CASSQFENFNEKLFF. The CDR3 DNA follows: TGCGCCAGCAGCCAGTTCGAGAACTTTAATGAAAAACTGTTTTTT.

The gene calls are TRBV5-1 and TRBJ1-2; TRBD1 matches at 8 bases. The CDR3 length is 17 residues. The germline CDR1 and CDR2 sequences are SGHRS and YFSETQ. J was trimmed by 3 bases and V by 4 bases; bases with no gene match: 14. The CDR3 nucleotides read TGCGCCAGCAGCCCCGGACAGGGCGAATACCTTTACTATGGCTACACCTTC. Protein sequence: CASSPGQGEYLYYGYTF.

This sequence joins TRBV7-2 and TRBJ2-7; tentative D call: TRBD1 (6 bases). Trimming left V 2 bases short and J 2 bases short, with 13 bases between. This CDR3 spans 15 amino acids. CDR1 is SGHTA and CDR2 is FQGNSA in the germline V gene. CDR3 nucleotides: TGTGCCAGCAGCTTAAACAGGGCTCTTACCTACGAGCAGTACTTC. This codes for CASSLNRALTYEQYF.

The chain has TRBV27 and TRBJ2-1; 10 positions match TRBD1. CDR1 is MNHEY and CDR2 is SMNVEV in the germline V gene (reference sequence). J was trimmed by 5 bases and V by 4 bases; bases with no gene match: 2. This CDR3 region has 14 residues. This chain's CDR3 is CASSSDRGDNEQFF. The CDR3 coding sequence is TGTGCCAGCAGTTCGGACAGGGGGGACAATGAGCAGTTCTTC.

This rearrangement joins TRBV28 to TRBJ2-7; TRBD2 matches 13 bases. After removal of 6 bases from V and 5 bases from J, the junction contained 7 bases not matched to a gene. This CDR3 contains 15 residues. The germline V gene encodes CDR1 MDHEN and CDR2 SYDVKM. CDR3 DNA sequence: TGTGCCAGCAGGGAGACTAGCGGGAGGTCCAACGAGCAGTACTTC. This sequence encodes CASRETSGRSNEQYF.

V and J are TRBV6-4 and TRBJ2-1; D is ambiguous. This CDR3 has 15 residues. V was shortened by 4 bases and J by 3 bases, with 13 bases between the two germline ends. Germline assignment: CDR1 MRHNA and CDR2 SNTAGT. CDR3 coding DNA: TGTGCCAGCAGTGTTGTAGCTGCCCTCTACAATGAGCAGTTCTTC. It specifies CASSVVAALYNEQFF.

This chain uses TRBV19 with TRBJ1-1, with D possibly being TRBD1 (5 bases). Germline V gene data show CDR1 as LNHDA and CDR2 as SQIVND (reference sequence). The CDR3 is made up of 14 amino acids. Trimming cost V 2 bases and J 1 base, with 8 bases left between them. The CDR3 coding sequence is TGTGCCAGTAGTATAACAGGTCAGAACACTGAAGCTTTCTTT. This gives the protein CASSITGQNTEAFF.

As DNA, the CDR3 is TGTGCCAGCAGCTTAGTCTTCTGGGGACAGGGGGCGCGGGGCACAGATACGCAGTATTTT. It translates to CASSLVFWGQGARGTDTQYF. The chain has TRBV7-3 and TRBJ2-3, with TRBD1 matching 12 bases. The ends lost 2 bases at V and 1 base at J; junction bases unmatched: 13. The CDR3 contains 20 residues. Germline CDR1 is SGHTA and CDR2 is FQGTGA.

The chain employs TRBV14 and TRBJ2-5, with TRBD1 matching 7 bases. The V and J ends lost 3 bases and 2 bases, in that order; junction bases with no gene match: 9. Germline V gene sequence: CDR1 SGHDN, CDR2 FVKESK. This CDR3 contains 16 residues. DNA of the CDR3: TGTGCCAGCAGCCACCGATTTCAGGGGGAGCAAGAGACCCAGTACTTC. This gives the protein CASSHRFQGEQETQYF.

This rearrangement joins TRBV14 to TRBJ2-1; TRBD2 aligns across 7 bases. Germline loops: CDR1 SGHDN, CDR2 FVKESK. The V gene end was trimmed by 4 bases and the J gene end by 5 bases; junction bases not matched to a gene: 20. The CDR3 extends over 19 amino acids. CDR3: CASSPARLARLRRDNEQFF. The CDR3 region has the DNA TGTGCCAGCAGCCCCGCCCGACTAGCCCGGCTGAGGAGAGACAATGAGCAGTTCTTC.

The V and J genes are TRBV6-5 and TRBJ1-5; D unresolved. There are 13 residues in the CDR3. The germline gives CDR1 MNHEY, CDR2 SVGAGI. The ends were cut back, 2 bases at V and 7 bases at J, with 9 bases in the middle. The CDR3, as DNA: TGTGCCAGCAGTTACGGAGTAGAGCAGCCCCAGCATTTT. This translates into CASSYGVEQPQHF.

The genes are TRBV11-3 and TRBJ1-3, with D unclear. Looked up from germline, CDR1 is SGHNT and CDR2 is YENEEA. The CDR3 loop spans 15 amino acids. V gave up 5 bases and J gave up 2 bases, with 13 bases separating them. The CDR3 nucleotides are TGTGCCAGCAGCCCGGGCGCCGGGGCTGGAAACACCATATATTTT. Residues: CASSPGAGAGNTIYF.

This rearrangement joins TRBV5-1 to TRBJ2-3; 14 nucleotides agree with TRBD2. The CDR3 is made up of 15 amino acids. Per the germline V gene, CDR1 is SGHRS and CDR2 is YFSETQ. V lost 7 bases and J lost 7; bases outside the gene matches: 8. The CDR3 DNA reads TGCGCCAGCCATTCCGGGACTAGCGGGAGCAATACGCAGTATTTT. The encoded protein is CASHSGTSGSNTQYF.

This clone was detected a few times. The chain has TRBV20-1 and TRBJ1-2; 8 bases are a match to TRBD1. Per the germline V gene, CDR1 is DFQATT and CDR2 is SNEGSKA (reference sequence). The CDR3 consists of 11 residues. The junction had 3 bases not matched to a gene; V was cut back by 5 bases and J by 7 bases. The CDR3 DNA is TGCAGTGCTGTAGACAGGGGTGGCTACACCTTC. The encoded protein is CSAVDRGGYTF.

This rearrangement joins TRBV5-1 to TRBJ2-7; 10 bases fit TRBD1. The CDR3 extends over 14 amino acids. Germline V CDR1 and CDR2: SGHRS, YFSETQ. Losses at the gene ends were 4 bases for V and 5 bases for J; bases not matched to a gene: 6. The CDR3 region has the DNA TGCGCCAGCAGCCGAGACAGGGGGCGAGACGAGCAGTACTTC. Protein sequence: CASSRDRGRDEQYF.

This chain joins TRBV2 and TRBJ2-4; 14 nucleotides match TRBD2. This CDR3 has 19 residues. The trim removed 3 bases at V and 0 bases at J, leaving 7 bases unmatched. Germline CDR1 and CDR2: SNHLY and FYNNEI. In DNA, the CDR3 is TGTGCCAGCAGTGATCCGGGACTAGCGGGGGAGCTAGCCAAAAACATTCAGTACTTC. Protein: CASSDPGLAGELAKNIQYF. Looking up the rest from reference TRBV2 and TRBJ2-4 gives the full variable domain: EPEVTQTPSHQVTQMGQEVILRCVPISNHLYFYWYRQILGQKVEFLVSFYNNEISEKSEIFDDQFSVERPDGSNFTLKIRSTKLEDSAMYFCASSDPGLAGELAKNIQYFGAGTRLSVL.

This clone was observed a handful of times. This sequence joins TRBV7-2 and TRBJ1-4; no firm D call. Deletions cut 2 bases from V and 0 bases from J, with 4 bases between. The CDR3 is made up of 14 amino acids. Germline assignment: CDR1 SGHTA and CDR2 FQGNSA. CDR3 coding DNA: TGTGCCAGCAGCTTACAGGCAACTAATGAAAAACTGTTTTTT. Its protein is CASSLQATNEKLFF. Together with reference TRBV7-2 and TRBJ1-4, the CDR3 gives the full variable domain: GAGVSQSPSNKVTEKGKDVELRCDPISGHTALYWYRQSLGQGLEFLIYFQGNSAPDKSGLPSDRFSAERTGGSVSTLTIQRTQQEDSAVYLCASSLQATNEKLFFGSGTQLSVL.

This chain joins TRBV9 and TRBJ2-3; TRBD2 matches 7 bases. Germline V CDR1 and CDR2: SGDLS, YYNGEE. This CDR3 has 14 residues. After removal of 2 bases from V and 4 bases from J, the junction contained 4 bases not matched to a gene. This chain's CDR3 is CASSVASGSDTQYF. CDR3 sequence (DNA): TGTGCCAGCAGCGTGGCTAGCGGCTCAGATACGCAGTATTTT.